These T cell receptor beta chains were read from a single sample in a study of blood T cell repertoires in COVID-19. TCRdb keeps only in-frame clones here, not all; method: immunoSEQ multiplex PCR. The data contain a few hundred thousand clones, approximately 86% of them singletons. Sequencing used PBMCs or T cells enriched from blood (not recorded which). Every receptor here comes from a man between 18 and 29 years old with acute COVID-19. Both conserved end residues are part of each CDR3.

CDR3 protein,V gene
CASSLENDLLGRYNEQFF,TRBV11-3
CASSLIQAPNEQYF,TRBV5-5
CASSSDTLNTEAFF,TRBV5-1
CASSEIRTVNYGYTF,TRBV6-1
CASSKYRAGYTF,TRBV28
CASRQGGGWEKLFF,TRBV6-5
CASSELTSGSSEQFF,TRBV2
CASRGGVPRGDQPQHF,TRBV2
CASSGSSYEQYF,TRBV3-1/TRBV3-2
CASSEGGTVATYEQYF,TRBV2
CASSLAREKLFF,TRBV12-3/TRBV12-4
CASSEETAGGPKDTQYF,TRBV6-1
CASSLFGQGATSGRITDTQYF,TRBV28
CASSESASGRRGEQFF,TRBV25-1
CAPYTEAFF,TRBV10-3
CASSLGLAGVGELFF,TRBV11-2
CASSISRGSSYEQYF,TRBV19
CAWMSPNEKLFF,TRBV30
CASSRGQGAQETQYF,TRBV18
CASSLSETGGRSGYTF,TRBV7-9
CASMSGRTGVGDEQFF,TRBV27
CAWDGTGGTEQYF,TRBV30
CASSSVTGRLGYGYTF,TRBV27
CASSLWAGNYGYTF,TRBV27
CASSQSDRGLTGELFF,TRBV16
CASSQGAHTGELFF,TRBV4-1
CASSLAASGTFYEQYF,TRBV7-9
CASSPSRILAKNIQYF,TRBV18
CASSLKVGDYEQYF,TRBV27
CASSSGAGYEQYF,TRBV7-2
CASSGRRGEPSGNLYEQYF,TRBV9
CASSWTSGRGHEQFF,TRBV7-6
CASRSGVSQPQHF,TRBV28
CAISDPRDVGYTF,TRBV10-3
CASSTSGKNTGELFF,TRBV28
CASSLGQQLEKLFF,TRBV28
CASSLQDRGHGYTF,TRBV18
CASSLNQVEIYGYTF,TRBV4-2
CASSYSEWEGSGGYTF,TRBV6-5
CASSYSRSPSYGYTF,TRBV6-6
CASSQDRVNYYEQYF,TRBV3-1/TRBV3-2
CASSQGTAGVSGELFF,TRBV14
CASSQVSDEQFF,TRBV3-1/TRBV3-2
CASSLQASSYEQYF,TRBV7-2
CASSQAGAGANVLTF,TRBV3-1/TRBV3-2
CASSLNPEKEQYF,TRBV7-9
CASSELERSTYEQYF,TRBV6-1
CASRPGTSGLETQYF,TRBV5-1
CASSDNRGGEKLFF,TRBV19
CASSIMRTGGGDTQYF,TRBV19
CASTRDRDHEQYF,TRBV5-1
CASSGWGRIFGNTIYF,TRBV6-1
CASSEQSGQRTDTQYF,TRBV28
CASSERSRTDEQFF,TRBV10-1
CASSLGQGANEKLFF,TRBV28
CASSLGQGPNQPQHF,TRBV4-2
CSVEGTSGTHGGELFF,TRBV29-1